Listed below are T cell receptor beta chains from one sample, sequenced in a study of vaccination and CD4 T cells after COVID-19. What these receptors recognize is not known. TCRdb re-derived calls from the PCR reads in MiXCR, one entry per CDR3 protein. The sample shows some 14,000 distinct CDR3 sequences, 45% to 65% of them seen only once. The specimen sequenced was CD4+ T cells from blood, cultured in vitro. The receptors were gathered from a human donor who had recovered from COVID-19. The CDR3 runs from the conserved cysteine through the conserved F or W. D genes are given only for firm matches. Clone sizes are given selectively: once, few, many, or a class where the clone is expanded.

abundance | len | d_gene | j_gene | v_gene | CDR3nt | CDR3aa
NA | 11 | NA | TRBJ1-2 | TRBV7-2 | TGTGCCAGCAGCCCCTACGAGGCTTACACCTTC | CASSPYEAYTF
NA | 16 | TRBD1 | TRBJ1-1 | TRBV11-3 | TGTGCCAGCAGCCTGGGACAGGGGGAAGGGACGCTTGAAGCTTTCTTT | CASSLGQGEGTLEAFF
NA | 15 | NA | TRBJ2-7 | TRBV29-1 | TGCAGCGTTGAGGGACCGGACGGGAACATATACGAGCAGTACTTC | CSVEGPDGNIYEQYF
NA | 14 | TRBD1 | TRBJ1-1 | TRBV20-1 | TGCAGTGCGGAAGACAGGGGGCGGGGAACTGAAGCTTTCTTT | CSAEDRGRGTEAFF
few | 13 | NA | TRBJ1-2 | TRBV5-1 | TGCGCCAGCAGCTCGACTAGCCCATATGGCTACACCTTC | CASSSTSPYGYTF
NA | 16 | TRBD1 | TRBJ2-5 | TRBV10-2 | TGCGCCAGCAGTGGGTCGACAGGGAATTTTTACGAGACCCAGTACTTC | CASSGSTGNFYETQYF
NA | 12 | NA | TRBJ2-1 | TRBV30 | TGTGCCTGGAGCCCAAGGGGAAATGAGCAGTTCTTC | CAWSPRGNEQFF
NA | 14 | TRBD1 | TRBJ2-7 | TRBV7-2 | TGTGCCAGCAGCTCATCAGGGACAGGCTACGAGCAGTACTTC | CASSSSGTGYEQYF
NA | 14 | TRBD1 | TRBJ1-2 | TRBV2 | TGTGCCAGCAGTGAAGCCTGGACAGGGGAGGGCTACACCTTC | CASSEAWTGEGYTF
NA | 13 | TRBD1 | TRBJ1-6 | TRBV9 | TGTGCCAGCAGCGAGACAGGGAATTCACCCCTCCACTTT | CASSETGNSPLHF
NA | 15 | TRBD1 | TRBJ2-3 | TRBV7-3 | TGTGCCAGCAGCTTACCGACAGGGGGGACAGATACGCAGTATTTT | CASSLPTGGTDTQYF
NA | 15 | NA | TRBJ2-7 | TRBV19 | TGTGCCAGTAGTATAGGACAGGGAGGATTCTACGAGCAGTACTTC | CASSIGQGGFYEQYF
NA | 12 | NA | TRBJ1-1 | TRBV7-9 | TGTGCCAGCAGACCGAGGAACACTGAAGCTTTCTTT | CASRPRNTEAFF
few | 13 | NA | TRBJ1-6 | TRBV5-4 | TGTGCCAGCAGCTTTTGGGGTAATTCACCCCTCCACTTT | CASSFWGNSPLHF
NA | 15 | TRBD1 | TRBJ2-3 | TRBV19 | TGTGCCAGTAGTACGGACAGGGCCAACACAGATACGCAGTATTTT | CASSTDRANTDTQYF
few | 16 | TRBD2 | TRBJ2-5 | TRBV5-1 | TGCGCCAGCAGCCGGACTAGCGGGAGACGCACAGAGACCCAGTACTTC | CASSRTSGRRTETQYF
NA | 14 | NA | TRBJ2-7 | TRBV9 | TGTGCCAGCAGCGTAGATAGCAGTGCCTACGAGCAGTACTTC | CASSVDSSAYEQYF
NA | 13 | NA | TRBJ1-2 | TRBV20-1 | TGCAGTGCTAGGCCCGGGACTTCGTATGGCTACACCTTC | CSARPGTSYGYTF
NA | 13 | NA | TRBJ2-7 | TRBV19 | TGTGCCAGTAGTAGAAACAGGGACCACGAGCAGTACTTC | CASSRNRDHEQYF
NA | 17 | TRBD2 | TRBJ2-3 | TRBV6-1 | TGTGCCAGCAGTCTTCCGACTAGCGGGAGCCTCACAGATACGCAGTATTTT | CASSLPTSGSLTDTQYF
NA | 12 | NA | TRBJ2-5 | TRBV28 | TGTGCCACATCGGACCCCCAAGAGACCCAGTACTTC | CATSDPQETQYF
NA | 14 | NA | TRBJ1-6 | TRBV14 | TGTGCCAGCAGCCAAGGAAGACACAATTCACCCCTCCACTTT | CASSQGRHNSPLHF
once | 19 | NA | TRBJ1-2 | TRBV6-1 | TGTGCCAGCAGTGAAAGGCCGTCGAGCGGGGGCGGAGGTCACTATGGCTACACCTTC | CASSERPSSGGGGHYGYTF
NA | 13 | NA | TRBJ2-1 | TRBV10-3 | TGTGCCATCAGGGGGGCCGGAGTGGGTGAGCAGTTCTTC | CAIRGAGVGEQFF
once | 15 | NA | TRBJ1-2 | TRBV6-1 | TGTGCCAGCACCCGGGGAGGCCGGACTAACTATGGCTACACCTTC | CASTRGGRTNYGYTF
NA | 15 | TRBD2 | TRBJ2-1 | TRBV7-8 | TGTGCCAGCAGCTTAAGACTAGCGGGAGCTTCTGAGCAGTTCTTC | CASSLRLAGASEQFF
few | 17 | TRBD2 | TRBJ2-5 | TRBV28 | TGTGCCAGCAGTTTGTCTAGCGGGAGAGGCCGGCAAGAGACCCAGTACTTC | CASSLSSGRGRQETQYF
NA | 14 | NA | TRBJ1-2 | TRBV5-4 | TGTGCCAGCAGCTTCTGGAACCTAGGTCGGGGCTACACCTTC | CASSFWNLGRGYTF
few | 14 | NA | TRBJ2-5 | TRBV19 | TGTGCCAGTCGCCGACAGGGAGGGGGAGAGACCCAGTACTTC | CASRRQGGGETQYF
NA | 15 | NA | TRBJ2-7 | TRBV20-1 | TGCAGTGCTTCCCGACAGCAGTCTCCTCGTGACGAGCAGTACTTC | CSASRQQSPRDEQYF
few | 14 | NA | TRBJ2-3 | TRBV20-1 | TGCAGTGCTAGATGGCAGAGACTCACAGATACGCAGTATTTT | CSARWQRLTDTQYF
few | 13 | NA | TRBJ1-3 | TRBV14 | TGTGCCAGCAGCCCCTCCTCTGGAAACACCATATATTTT | CASSPSSGNTIYF
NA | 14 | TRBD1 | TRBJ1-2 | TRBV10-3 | TGTGCCATCAGTGAGAGACAGGGGGATCAGGGCTACACCTTC | CAISERQGDQGYTF
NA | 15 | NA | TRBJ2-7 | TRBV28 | TGTGCCAGCAGCACCGGGAAAGTGGGTATCTACGAGCAGTACTTC | CASSTGKVGIYEQYF
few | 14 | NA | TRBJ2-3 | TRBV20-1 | TGCAGTGCTAGACTGGCAGGGGTATCAGATACGCAGTATTTT | CSARLAGVSDTQYF
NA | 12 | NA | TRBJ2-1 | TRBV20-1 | TGCAGTGCTAGGAGGGACTTCAATGAGCAGTTCTTC | CSARRDFNEQFF
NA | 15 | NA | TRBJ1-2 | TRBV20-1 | TGCAGTGCTAGAGATTTACAGGCTGAGAACTATGGCTACACCTTC | CSARDLQAENYGYTF
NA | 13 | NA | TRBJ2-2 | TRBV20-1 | TGCAGTCACCCGGACGCAATCACCGGGGAGCTGTTTTTT | CSHPDAITGELFF
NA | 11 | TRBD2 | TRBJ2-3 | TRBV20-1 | TGCAGTGCTGGGGCTAGCGGGAGGCCGTATTTT | CSAGASGRPYF
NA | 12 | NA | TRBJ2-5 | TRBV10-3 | TGTGCCATCAGTGAGTCCCAAGAGACCCAGTACTTC | CAISESQETQYF
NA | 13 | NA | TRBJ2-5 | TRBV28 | TGTGCCAGCAGGGACCCAGGATCGGAGACCCAGTACTTC | CASRDPGSETQYF
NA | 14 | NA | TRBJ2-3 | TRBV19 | TGTGCCAGTAGTGCCGACAGGAGCACAGATACGCAGTATTTT | CASSADRSTDTQYF
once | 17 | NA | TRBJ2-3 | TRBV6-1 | TGTGCCAGCAGTGGACTTCGGGGGGCAACGGGACTGGGTACGCAGTATTTT | CASSGLRGATGLGTQYF
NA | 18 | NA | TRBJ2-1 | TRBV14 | TGTGCCAGCAGCCCCCCCCTTGTCGGCCAAAGCTCCTACAATGAGCAGTTCTTC | CASSPPLVGQSSYNEQFF
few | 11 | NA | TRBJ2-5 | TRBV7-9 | TGTGCCAGCAGTCATCAAGAGACCCAGTACTTC | CASSHQETQYF
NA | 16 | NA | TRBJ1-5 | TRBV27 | TGTGCCAGCAAAGATTTACAGCGAGATAGCAATCAGCCCCAGCATTTT | CASKDLQRDSNQPQHF
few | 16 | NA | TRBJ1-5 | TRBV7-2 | TGTGCCAGCAGCTTAGCGGGGGGGCATGGCAATCAGCCCCAGCATTTT | CASSLAGGHGNQPQHF
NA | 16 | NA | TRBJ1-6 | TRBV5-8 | TGTGCCAGCAGCCCGACAGGAGGATCCTATAATTCACCCCTCCACTTT | CASSPTGGSYNSPLHF
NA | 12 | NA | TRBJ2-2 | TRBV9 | TGTGCCAGCAGCCTCGTATCCGGGGAGCTGTTTTTT | CASSLVSGELFF
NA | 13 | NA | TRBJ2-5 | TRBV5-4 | TGTGCCAGCAGCTTGGGTGTTGGGGAGACCCAGTACTTC | CASSLGVGETQYF
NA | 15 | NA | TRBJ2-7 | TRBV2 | TGTGCCAGCAGGGACGGACAGTCCTACTCCTACGAGCAGTACTTC | CASRDGQSYSYEQYF
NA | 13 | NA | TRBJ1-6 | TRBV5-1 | TGCGCCAGCAGCTTGGCAGGGAGATCACCCCTCCACTTT | CASSLAGRSPLHF
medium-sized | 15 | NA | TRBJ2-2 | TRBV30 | TGTGCCTGGAGATCCGGGGGCAGGGACACCGGGGAGCTGTTTTTT | CAWRSGGRDTGELFF
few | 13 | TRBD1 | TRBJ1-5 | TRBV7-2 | TGTGCCAGCAGCCCACAGGGGAATCAGCCCCAGCATTTT | CASSPQGNQPQHF
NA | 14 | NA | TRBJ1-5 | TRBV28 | TGTGCCAGCAGGCGGATGGGGGGCAATCAGCCCCAGCATTTT | CASRRMGGNQPQHF
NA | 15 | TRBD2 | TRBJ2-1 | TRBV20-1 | TGCAGTGCTAGCCTAGCGGGAGGGTATGACAATGAGCAGTTCTTC | CSASLAGGYDNEQFF
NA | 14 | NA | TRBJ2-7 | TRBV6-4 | TGTGCCAGCAGTGTGGACGCCAGCTCCTACGAGCAGTACTTC | CASSVDASSYEQYF
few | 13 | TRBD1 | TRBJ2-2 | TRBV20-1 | TGCAGTGCTAGCGAACAGGGGGTCGGGGAGCTGTTTTTT | CSASEQGVGELFF